A single sample gave rise to the 20 T cell receptor beta chains below, sequenced in a study of blood T cell repertoires in COVID-19. Method: immunoSEQ multiplex PCR; TCRdb's copy keeps in-frame clones and lacks some. The repertoire has about 270,000 clones, 82% of them found once; the top ten carry around 2.9%. Sequencing used peripheral blood. The receptors shown here come from a woman aged 18-29 years with acute or convalescent COVID-19.

This clone came up many times. The same CDR3 also results from other DNA sequences found in this sample. The DNA for the CDR3 is TGTGCCAGCAGCTTACTGAGGGATACGCAGTATTTT. Encoded protein: CASSLLRDTQYF. The chain is built from TRBV7-2 and TRBJ2-3; no definite D call. CDR3 size: 12 residues. Between the trimmed V and J ends, which lost 2 bases and 6 bases, there was a span of 6 bases. In germline, CDR1 is SGHTA, CDR2 FQGNSA.

This chain uses TRBV25-1 with TRBJ1-1; D might be TRBD1 (6 bases). The CDR3 runs to 15 residues. Germline V gives CDR1 MGHDK, CDR2 SYGVNS. Trimming removed 7 bases from V and 4 bases from J, with 19 bases in between. The DNA for the CDR3 is TGTGCCAGCACCACTTCCCAGGGGCAGGGCACTGAAGCTTTCTTT. Its protein is CASTTSQGQGTEAFF.

The chain carries TRBV10-3 and TRBJ2-1, with 7 bases fitting TRBD2. This CDR3 is built from 14 residues. The V gene end was trimmed by 8 bases and the J gene end by 5 bases; junction bases not matched to a gene: 9. Germline V gene data show CDR1 as ENHRY and CDR2 as SYGVKD. The CDR3 region is CAIGRLATDNEQFF. CDR3 nucleotide sequence: TGTGCCATCGGGCGACTAGCTACCGACAATGAGCAGTTCTTC.

Concerning this clone itself: The same CDR3 arises from other DNA sequences in this sample as well. The chain recombines TRBV7-2 with TRBJ1-2, with 12 bases lining up with TRBD1. The germline gives CDR1 SGHTA, CDR2 FQGNSA. The CDR3 length is 15 residues. J gave up 4 bases and V 5 bases, and 5 bases lay outside the gene matches. This chain's CDR3 is CASSPGTGGSYGYTF. CDR3 coding DNA: TGTGCCAGCAGCCCGGGGACAGGGGGCTCCTATGGCTACACCTTC.

This chain uses TRBV6-5 with TRBJ2-1; tentative D call: TRBD1 (5 bases). The CDR3 sequence is 14 residues long. CDR1 MNHEY and CDR2 SVGAGI come from the germline V gene. V dropped 5 bases and J dropped 0 bases, with 8 bases sitting between them. The CDR3: CASSPTGSYNEQFF. The CDR3 DNA reads as TGTGCCAGCAGTCCTACAGGCTCCTACAATGAGCAGTTCTTC.

The chain has TRBV10-3 and TRBJ2-3; 10 bases map to TRBD1. This CDR3 has 15 residues. CDR1 ENHRY and CDR2 SYGVKD come from the germline V gene. The V and J ends lost 3 bases and 6 bases, in that order; junction bases with no gene match: 6. The DNA of the CDR3 is TGTGCCATCAGTGATTCGGGACAGGGGCCGGATACGCAGTATTTT. Amino acids: CAISDSGQGPDTQYF.

The chain employs TRBV27 and TRBJ1-4, with TRBD1 identical over 8 bases. V dropped 6 bases and J dropped 4; count of bases not matched to a gene: 10. In germline, CDR1 is MNHEY, CDR2 SMNVEV (reference sequence). CDR3 size: 16 residues. The CDR3 region is CASSRTTGANNEKLFF. The CDR3 DNA follows: TGTGCCAGCAGCCGGACGACAGGGGCTAATAATGAAAAACTGTTTTTT.

V usage is TRBV10-3 and J usage is TRBJ2-5; possibly TRBD2 for D (6 bases). Germline assignment: CDR1 ENHRY and CDR2 SYGVKD. This CDR3 spans 16 amino acids. Trimming stripped 0 bases from V and 3 bases from J, with 14 bases between. CDR3 DNA: TGTGCCATCAGTGAGTCGTGGGAGGCCACAAAAGAGACCCAGTACTTC. Residues: CAISESWEATKETQYF.

This chain links TRBV9 with TRBJ1-1; no clear D gene. CDR1 is SGDLS and CDR2 is YYNGEE in the germline V gene. V lost 0 bases and J lost 2, with 11 bases in between. This CDR3 has 15 residues. The CDR3 nucleotides are TGTGCCAGCAGCGTAGTCGGGGTCGGTAACACTGAAGCTTTCTTT. It encodes CASSVVGVGNTEAFF.

V and J are TRBV7-9 and TRBJ2-7; D not certain. CDR1 is SEHNR, CDR2 FQNEAQ, per germline (reference sequence). This CDR3 is built from 14 residues. Trimming removed 4 bases from V and 0 bases from J, with 10 bases in between. CDR3 nucleotides: TGTGCCAGCAGCTCTTTCACAGACTCCTACGAGCAGTACTTC. Translation: CASSSFTDSYEQYF.

The chain couples TRBV24-1 to TRBJ2-2; 10 positions agree with TRBD1. The V gene's germline CDR1 is KGHDR and CDR2 SFDVKD. The CDR3 runs to 13 residues. J gave up 5 bases and V 10 bases, and 3 bases lay outside the gene matches. CDR3 sequence: CATGQGPTGELFF. The DNA of the CDR3 is TGTGCCACGGGACAGGGGCCAACCGGGGAGCTGTTTTTT.

The CDR3 bases are TGCGCCAGCAGTGAGTCGAGACAGGGACTGACTGAGCAGTTCTTC. Translating gives CASSESRQGLTEQFF. The chain uses TRBV10-1 and TRBJ2-1; TRBD1 is a possible D gene (7 bases). V was pared by 0 bases and J by 9 bases, with 15 bases between. CDR3 length: 15 residues. Per germline, CDR1 WNHNN and CDR2 SYGVQD (reference sequence).

The gene calls are TRBV10-3 and TRBJ2-7, with 9 bases that match TRBD1. The CDR3 is 15 amino acids. The trim removed 2 bases at V and 5 bases at J, leaving 7 bases unmatched. The germline V gene encodes CDR1 ENHRY and CDR2 SYGVKD. The CDR3 DNA sequence: TGTGCCATCAGTGAGCCGACCCGGACAGGGGACGAGCAGTACTTC. Translated: CAISEPTRTGDEQYF.

The V gene is TRBV27, the J gene TRBJ2-7; unclear D gene. V dropped 3 bases and J dropped 3 bases, with 9 bases sitting between them. The CDR3 has 13 amino acids. Germline loops: CDR1 MNHEY, CDR2 SMNVEV (reference sequence). The CDR3 coding sequence is TGTGCCAGCAGTTTTGGGCCCAACTACGAGCAGTACTTC. The encoded protein is CASSFGPNYEQYF.

The rearrangement links TRBV7-2 to TRBJ2-7; weak D call: TRBD1 (5 bases). The germline gives CDR1 SGHTA, CDR2 FQGNSA. Between the trimmed V and J ends, which lost 1 base and 5 bases, there was a span of 21 bases. CDR3 length: 17 residues. CDR3 protein: CASSLVGADGLLDEQYF. The CDR3, as DNA: TGTGCCAGCAGCTTAGTTGGGGCGGACGGCTTGCTTGACGAGCAGTACTTC.

This chain uses TRBV6-5 with TRBJ2-7; 7 bases line up with TRBD2. The germline V gene encodes CDR1 MNHEY and CDR2 SVGAGI. V shed 7 bases and J 5 bases; nucleotides not matched to a gene: 11. This CDR3 is 14 amino acids long. The CDR3 sequence is CASNPQLREHEQYF. The DNA of the CDR3 is TGTGCCAGCAACCCCCAACTGCGGGAGCACGAGCAGTACTTC.

The chain links TRBV6-4 to TRBJ2-1; TRBD2 might be the D (5 bases). Germline CDR1 and CDR2: MRHNA and SNTAGT. The CDR3 runs 14 residues. V shed 2 bases and J shed 0 bases, with 5 bases lying between them. The CDR3 is CASSDGSSYNEQFF. As DNA, the CDR3 is TGTGCCAGCAGTGACGGGAGCTCCTACAATGAGCAGTTCTTC.

The chain couples TRBV29-1 to TRBJ2-7; a possible D gene is TRBD2 (6 bases). V lost 5 bases to trimming and J lost 1 base, with 9 bases between them. CDR1 is SQVTM and CDR2 is ANQGSEA in the germline V gene. CDR3 length: 12 amino acids. The CDR3 protein is CSVWGTSYEQYF. CDR3 sequence (DNA): TGCAGCGTTTGGGGGACTTCCTACGAGCAGTACTTC.

There are a few counts of this clone. V usage is TRBV4-1 and J usage is TRBJ1-3, with 11 bases aligning to TRBD1. J lost 0 bases, V lost 3 bases, and 13 bases had no gene match. This CDR3 is built from 20 residues. Germline-derived CDR1 and CDR2 are MGHRA and YSYEKL. CDR3 loop: CASSQGQGGMGLYSGNTIYF. CDR3 DNA: TGCGCCAGCAGCCAGGGACAGGGGGGAATGGGCCTTTACTCTGGAAACACCATATATTTT.

The V gene is TRBV3-1 (or the pseudogene TRBV3-2), the J gene TRBJ1-2, with TRBD1 matching over 8 bases. The CDR3 length is 16 residues. J lost 7 bases, V lost 0 bases, and 10 bases had no gene match. Germline V gene lookup returns CDR1 LGHDT and CDR2 YNNKEL (reference sequence). CDR3: CASSQDPAGGRFGYTF. CDR3 sequence (DNA): TGTGCCAGCAGCCAAGATCCGGCAGGGGGCAGGTTTGGCTACACCTTC.